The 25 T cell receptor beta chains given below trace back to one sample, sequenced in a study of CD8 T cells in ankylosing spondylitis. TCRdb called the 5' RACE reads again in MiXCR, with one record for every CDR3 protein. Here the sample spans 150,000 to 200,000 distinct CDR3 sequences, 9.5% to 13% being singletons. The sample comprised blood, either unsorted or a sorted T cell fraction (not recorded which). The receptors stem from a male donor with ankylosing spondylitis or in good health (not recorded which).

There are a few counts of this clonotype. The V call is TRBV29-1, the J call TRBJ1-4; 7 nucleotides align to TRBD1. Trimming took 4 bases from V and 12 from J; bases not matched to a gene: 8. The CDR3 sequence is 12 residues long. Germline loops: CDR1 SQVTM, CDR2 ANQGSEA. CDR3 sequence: CSVVTGLGELFF. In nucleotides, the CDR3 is TGCAGCGTTGTGACAGGGCTTGGGGAACTGTTTTTT. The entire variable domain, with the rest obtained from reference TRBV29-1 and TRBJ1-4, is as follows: SAVISQKPSRDICQRGTSLTIQCQVDSQVTMMFWYRQQPGQSLTLIATANQGSEATYESGFVIDKFPISRPNLTFSTLTVSNMSPEDSSIYLCSVVTGLGELFFGSGTQLSVL.

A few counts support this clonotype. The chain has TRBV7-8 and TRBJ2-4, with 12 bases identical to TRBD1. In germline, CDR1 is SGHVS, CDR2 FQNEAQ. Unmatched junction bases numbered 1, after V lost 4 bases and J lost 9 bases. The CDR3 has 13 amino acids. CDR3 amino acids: CASSSGQGAIQYF. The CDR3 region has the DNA TGTGCCAGCAGCTCGGGACAGGGGGCCATTCAGTACTTC.

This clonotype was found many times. CDR3 sequence: CASSLGRGGLETQYF. In nucleotides, the CDR3 is TGTGCCAGCAGTTTAGGACGGGGGGGCCTGGAGACCCAGTACTTC. V and J are TRBV28 and TRBJ2-5, with 8 bases fitting TRBD2. There are 15 residues in the CDR3. CDR1 is MDHEN, CDR2 SYDVKM, per germline. Losses at the gene ends were 2 bases for V and 5 bases for J; bases not matched to a gene: 7.

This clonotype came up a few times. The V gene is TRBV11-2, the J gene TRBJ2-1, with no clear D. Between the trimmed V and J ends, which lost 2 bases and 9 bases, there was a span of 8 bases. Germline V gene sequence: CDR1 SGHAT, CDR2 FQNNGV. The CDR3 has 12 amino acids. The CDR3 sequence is CASSLYDGEQFF. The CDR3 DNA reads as TGTGCCAGCAGCTTATACGACGGTGAGCAGTTCTTC.

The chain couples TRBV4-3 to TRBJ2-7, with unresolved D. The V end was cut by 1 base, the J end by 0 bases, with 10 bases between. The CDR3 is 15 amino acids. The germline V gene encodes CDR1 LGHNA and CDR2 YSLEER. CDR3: CASSQGPQSSYEQYF. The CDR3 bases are TGCGCCAGCAGCCAAGGACCCCAAAGCTCCTACGAGCAGTACTTC.

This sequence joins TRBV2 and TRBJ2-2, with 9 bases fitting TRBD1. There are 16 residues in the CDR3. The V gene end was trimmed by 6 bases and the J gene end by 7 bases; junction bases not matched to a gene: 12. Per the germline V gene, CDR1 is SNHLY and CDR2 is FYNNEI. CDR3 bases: TGTGCCAGCAGCCCTCCCGGGACAGGGTTAGGCGGGGAGCTGTTTTTT. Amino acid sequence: CASSPPGTGLGGELFF.

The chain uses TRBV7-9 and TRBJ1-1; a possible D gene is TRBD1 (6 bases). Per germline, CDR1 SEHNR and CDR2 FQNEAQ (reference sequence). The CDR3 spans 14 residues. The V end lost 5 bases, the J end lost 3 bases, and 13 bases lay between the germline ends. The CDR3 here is CASSIRDTDTEAFF. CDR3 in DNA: TGTGCCAGCAGCATACGGGACACCGACACTGAAGCTTTCTTT.

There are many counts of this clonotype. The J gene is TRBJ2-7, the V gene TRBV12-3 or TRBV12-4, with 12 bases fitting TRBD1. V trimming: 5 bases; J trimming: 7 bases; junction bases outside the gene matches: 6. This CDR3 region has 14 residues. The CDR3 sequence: CASSTGQGAGEQYF. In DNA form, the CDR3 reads TGTGCCAGCAGTACGGGACAGGGGGCGGGGGAGCAGTACTTC.

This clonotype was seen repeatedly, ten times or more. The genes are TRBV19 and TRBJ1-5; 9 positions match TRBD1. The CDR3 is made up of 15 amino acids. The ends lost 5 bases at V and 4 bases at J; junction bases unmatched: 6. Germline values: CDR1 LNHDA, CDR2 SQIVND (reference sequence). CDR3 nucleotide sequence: TGTGCCAGTAGTGCGGGACAGGGACCAAATCAGCCCCAGCATTTT. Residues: CASSAGQGPNQPQHF.

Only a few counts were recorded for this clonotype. CDR3 protein: CASSLEAGGDNEQFF. The CDR3 region has the DNA TGCGCCAGCAGCTTGGAGGCGGGAGGGGACAATGAGCAGTTCTTC. V and J are TRBV5-1 and TRBJ2-1, with TRBD2 matching 9 bases. The CDR3 consists of 15 residues. J was trimmed by 5 bases and V by 0 bases; bases with no gene match: 3. Germline-derived CDR1 and CDR2 are SGHRS and YFSETQ.

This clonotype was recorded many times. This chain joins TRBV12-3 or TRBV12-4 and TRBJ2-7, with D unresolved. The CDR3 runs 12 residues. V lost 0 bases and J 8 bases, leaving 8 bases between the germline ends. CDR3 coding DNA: TGTGCCAGCAGTTTAGCGGGCCAAAAGCAGTACTTC. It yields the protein CASSLAGQKQYF.

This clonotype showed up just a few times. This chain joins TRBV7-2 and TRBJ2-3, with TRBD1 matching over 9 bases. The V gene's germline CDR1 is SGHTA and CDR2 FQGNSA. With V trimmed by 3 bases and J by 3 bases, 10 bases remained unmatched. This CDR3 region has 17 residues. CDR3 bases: TGTGCCAGCAGCTTCAGCGCACAGGGGGCTGGGACAGATACGCAGTATTTT. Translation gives CASSFSAQGAGTDTQYF.

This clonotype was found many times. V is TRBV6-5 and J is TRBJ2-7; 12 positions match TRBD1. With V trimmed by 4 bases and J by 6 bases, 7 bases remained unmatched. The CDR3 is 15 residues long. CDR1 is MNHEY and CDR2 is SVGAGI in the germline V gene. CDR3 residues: CASSSTGTGGGEQYF. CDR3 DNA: TGTGCCAGCAGTTCCACCGGGACAGGGGGCGGCGAGCAGTACTTC.

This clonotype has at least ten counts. The CDR3 DNA reads TGCGCCAGCAGCTTGGGGACTAGCGGGAATGGAGATACGCAGTATTTT. It specifies CASSLGTSGNGDTQYF. The V call is TRBV5-1, the J call TRBJ2-3, with TRBD2 matching 12 bases. Unmatched junction bases numbered 4, after V lost 0 bases and J lost 5 bases. From germline, CDR1 is SGHRS and CDR2 YFSETQ. The CDR3 spans 16 residues.

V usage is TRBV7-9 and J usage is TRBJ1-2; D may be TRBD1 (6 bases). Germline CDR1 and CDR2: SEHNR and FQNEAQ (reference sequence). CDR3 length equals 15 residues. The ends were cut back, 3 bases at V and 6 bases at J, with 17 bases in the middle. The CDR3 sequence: CASSFGRGGGNGYTF. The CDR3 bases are TGTGCCAGCAGCTTTGGTCGTGGAGGGGGAAATGGCTACACCTTC.

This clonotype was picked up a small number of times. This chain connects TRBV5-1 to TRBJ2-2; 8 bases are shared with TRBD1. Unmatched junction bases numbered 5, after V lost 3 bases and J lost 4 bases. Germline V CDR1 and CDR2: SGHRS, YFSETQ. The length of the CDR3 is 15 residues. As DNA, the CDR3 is TGCGCCAGCAGCTCCGTTACAGGGGGCACCGGGGAGCTGTTTTTT. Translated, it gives CASSSVTGGTGELFF.

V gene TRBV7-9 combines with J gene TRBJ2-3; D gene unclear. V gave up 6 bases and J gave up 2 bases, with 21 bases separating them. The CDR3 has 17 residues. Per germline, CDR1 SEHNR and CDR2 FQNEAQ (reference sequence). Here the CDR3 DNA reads TGTGCCAGCAGACCTCTCCGGGCCTCCGCATCCACAGATACGCAGTATTTT. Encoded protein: CASRPLRASASTDTQYF. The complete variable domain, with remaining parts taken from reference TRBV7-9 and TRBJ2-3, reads DTGVSQNPRHKITKRGQNVTFRCDPISEHNRLYWYRQTLGQGPEFLTYFQNEAQLEKSRLLSDRFSAERPKGSFSTLEIQRTEQGDSAMYLCASRPLRASASTDTQYFGPGTRLTVL.

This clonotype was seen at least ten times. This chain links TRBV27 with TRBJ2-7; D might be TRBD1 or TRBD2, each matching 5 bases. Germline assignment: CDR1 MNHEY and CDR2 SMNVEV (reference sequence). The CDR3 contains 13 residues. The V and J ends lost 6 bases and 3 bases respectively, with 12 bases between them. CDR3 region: CASRQVGLYEQYF. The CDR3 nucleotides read TGTGCCAGCAGACAGGTCGGACTCTACGAGCAGTACTTC.

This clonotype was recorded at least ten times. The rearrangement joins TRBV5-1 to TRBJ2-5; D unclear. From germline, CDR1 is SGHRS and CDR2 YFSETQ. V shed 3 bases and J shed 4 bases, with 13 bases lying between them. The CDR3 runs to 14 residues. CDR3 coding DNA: TGCGCCAGCAGCTCGGTACCACCCTCAGAGACCCAGTACTTC. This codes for CASSSVPPSETQYF. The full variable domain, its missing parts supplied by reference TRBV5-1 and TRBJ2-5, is KAGVTQTPRYLIKTRGQQVTLSCSPISGHRSVSWYQQTPGQGLQFLFEYFSETQRNKGNFPGRFSGRQFSNSRSEMNVSTLELGDSALYLCASSSVPPSETQYFGPGTRLLVL.

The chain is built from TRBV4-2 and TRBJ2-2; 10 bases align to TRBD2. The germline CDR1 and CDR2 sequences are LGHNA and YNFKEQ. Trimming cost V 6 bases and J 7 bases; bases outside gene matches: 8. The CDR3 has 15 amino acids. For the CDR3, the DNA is TGTGCCAGCAGTGAAGCGGGAGGGCCTGTCGGGGAGCTGTTTTTT. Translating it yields CASSEAGGPVGELFF.

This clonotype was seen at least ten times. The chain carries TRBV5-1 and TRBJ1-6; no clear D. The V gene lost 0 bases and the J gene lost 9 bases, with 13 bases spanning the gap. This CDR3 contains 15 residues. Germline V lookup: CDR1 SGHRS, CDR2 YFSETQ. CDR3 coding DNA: TGCGCCAGCAGCTTGGGGAGGGATTACGGTTCACCCCTCCACTTT. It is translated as CASSLGRDYGSPLHF.

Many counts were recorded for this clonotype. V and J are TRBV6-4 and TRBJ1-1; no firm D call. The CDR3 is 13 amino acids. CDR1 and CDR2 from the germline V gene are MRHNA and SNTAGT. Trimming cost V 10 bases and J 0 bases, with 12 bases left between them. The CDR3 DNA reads TGTGCCACCCCCCGAAAAATGAACACTGAAGCTTTCTTT. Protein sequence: CATPRKMNTEAFF.

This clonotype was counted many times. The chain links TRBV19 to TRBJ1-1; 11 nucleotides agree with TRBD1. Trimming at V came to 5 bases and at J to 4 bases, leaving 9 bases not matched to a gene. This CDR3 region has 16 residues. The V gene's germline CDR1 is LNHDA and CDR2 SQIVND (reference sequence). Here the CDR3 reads CASSGLIGTGGTEAFF. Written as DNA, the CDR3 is TGTGCCAGTAGTGGCCTCATAGGGACAGGGGGCACTGAAGCTTTCTTT.

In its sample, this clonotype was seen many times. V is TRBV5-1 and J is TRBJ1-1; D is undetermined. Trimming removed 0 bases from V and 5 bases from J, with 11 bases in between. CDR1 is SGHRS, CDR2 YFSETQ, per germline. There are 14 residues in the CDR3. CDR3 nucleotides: TGCGCCAGCAGCTTGGAGTACGTGGGGACTGAAGCTTTCTTT. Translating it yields CASSLEYVGTEAFF.

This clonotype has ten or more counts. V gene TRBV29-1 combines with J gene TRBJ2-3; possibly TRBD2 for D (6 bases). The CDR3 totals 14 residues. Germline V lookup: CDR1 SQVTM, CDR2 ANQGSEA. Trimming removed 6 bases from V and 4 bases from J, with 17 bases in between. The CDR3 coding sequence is TGCAGCGTGGATGCGGGGCTTCTCGCAGATACGCAGTATTTT. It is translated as CSVDAGLLADTQYF.